Each of the 8 T cell receptor beta chains below was sequenced from the same sample in a study of blood T cell repertoires in COVID-19. Here immunoSEQ multiplex PCR was the method, and the copy in TCRdb shows in-frame clones only, minus some. Here the sample spans fewer than 250,000 clones, 83% being singletons. Sequenced material: peripheral blood. The receptor set was obtained from a woman between 45 and 65 years old with acute or convalescent COVID-19.

The rearrangement uses TRBV9 and TRBJ1-2; D is perhaps TRBD1 (6 bases). Between the trimmed V and J ends, which lost 2 bases and 8 bases, there was a span of 10 bases. This CDR3 comprises 12 residues. Germline values: CDR1 SGDLS, CDR2 YYNGEE. As DNA, the CDR3 is TGTGCCAGCAGCGTGTCGGGGGGCGGCTACACCTTC. Translated, it gives CASSVSGGGYTF.

In its sample, this clone was seen a few times. This sequence joins TRBV28 and TRBJ1-2, with D uncertain. Trimming cost V 6 bases and J 2 bases, with 7 bases left between them. The germline CDR1 and CDR2 sequences are MDHEN and SYDVKM. The CDR3 has 12 residues. In DNA form, the CDR3 reads TGTGCCAGCAGGCTCCGGAACTATGGCTACACCTTC. Its protein product is CASRLRNYGYTF.

This chain links TRBV19 with TRBJ2-1; D is unclear. With 8 bases removed from V and 0 bases from J, the gap between germline ends came to 14 bases. Germline loops: CDR1 LNHDA, CDR2 SQIVND (reference sequence). The CDR3 is 15 amino acids. The CDR3 DNA follows: TGTGCCAGTCAGGCGCTCCCGAGCTCCTACAATGAGCAGTTCTTC. Translating gives CASQALPSSYNEQFF.

A note on this clone: Other DNA sequences within the sample encode an identical CDR3. The chain joins TRBV27 to TRBJ2-7; 9 bases map to TRBD2. The CDR3 has 15 amino acids. CDR1 and CDR2 (germline): MNHEY, SMNVEV (reference sequence). Unmatched junction bases numbered 7, after V lost 1 base and J lost 6 bases. The CDR3, as DNA: TGTGCCAGCAGTTTATTTGCGGGAGGGCCACGCGAGCAGTACTTC. This gives the protein CASSLFAGGPREQYF.

The chain links TRBV20-1 to TRBJ2-2, with D perhaps TRBD2 (6 bases). The V and J ends lost 3 bases and 0 bases respectively, with 8 bases between them. This CDR3 comprises 14 residues. Germline V CDR1 and CDR2: DFQATT, SNEGSKA (reference sequence). The CDR3 loop reads CSASREPNTGELFF. Written as DNA, the CDR3 is TGCAGTGCTAGTCGGGAGCCGAACACCGGGGAGCTGTTTTTT.

V gene TRBV6-1 combines with J gene TRBJ2-3, with 10 bases identical to TRBD2. Trimming at V came to 4 bases and at J to 1 base, leaving 5 bases not matched to a gene. The CDR3 totals 16 residues. CDR1 and CDR2 (germline): MNHNS, SASEGT. The DNA for the CDR3 is TGTGCCAGCAGTGTCCTTCTAGCGGGAGGCACAGATACGCAGTATTTT. Its translation: CASSVLLAGGTDTQYF.

The chain employs TRBV24-1 and TRBJ2-5, with TRBD1 identical over 12 bases. V was pared by 0 bases and J by 4 bases, with 8 bases of the junction left unmatched. The germline gives CDR1 KGHDR, CDR2 SFDVKD. The CDR3 sequence is 18 residues long. The CDR3 loop reads CATSDLKTGTGGGETQYF. As DNA, the CDR3 is TGTGCCACCAGTGATTTGAAGACCGGGACAGGGGGCGGAGAGACCCAGTACTTC.

V is TRBV27 and J is TRBJ1-1; 10 nucleotides agree with TRBD1. V lost 6 bases and J lost 4; bases outside the gene matches: 5. The CDR3 runs to 14 residues. Germline lookup yields CDR1 MNHEY and CDR2 SMNVEV (reference sequence). The CDR3: CASSLGTGVTEAFF. The CDR3 DNA is TGTGCCAGCAGCCTCGGGACAGGGGTCACTGAAGCTTTCTTT.